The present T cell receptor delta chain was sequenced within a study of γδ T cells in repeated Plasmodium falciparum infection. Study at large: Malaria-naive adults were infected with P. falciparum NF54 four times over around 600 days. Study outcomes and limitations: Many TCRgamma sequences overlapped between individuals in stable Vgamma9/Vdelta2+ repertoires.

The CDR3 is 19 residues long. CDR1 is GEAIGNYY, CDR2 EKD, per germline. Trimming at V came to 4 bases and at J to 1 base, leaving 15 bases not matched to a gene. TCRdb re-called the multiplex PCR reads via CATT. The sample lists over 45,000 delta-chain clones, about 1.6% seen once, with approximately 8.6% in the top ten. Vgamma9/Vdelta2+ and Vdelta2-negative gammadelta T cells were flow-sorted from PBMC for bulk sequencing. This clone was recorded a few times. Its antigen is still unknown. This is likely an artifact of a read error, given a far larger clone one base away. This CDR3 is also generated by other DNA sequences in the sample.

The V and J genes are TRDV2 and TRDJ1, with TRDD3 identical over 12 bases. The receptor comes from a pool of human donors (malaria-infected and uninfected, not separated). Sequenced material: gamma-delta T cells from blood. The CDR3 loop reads CACDTLPPGGYGSTDKLIF. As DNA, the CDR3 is TGTGCCTGTGATACCCTGCCTCCTGGGGGATACGGAAGCACCGATAAACTCATCTTT.